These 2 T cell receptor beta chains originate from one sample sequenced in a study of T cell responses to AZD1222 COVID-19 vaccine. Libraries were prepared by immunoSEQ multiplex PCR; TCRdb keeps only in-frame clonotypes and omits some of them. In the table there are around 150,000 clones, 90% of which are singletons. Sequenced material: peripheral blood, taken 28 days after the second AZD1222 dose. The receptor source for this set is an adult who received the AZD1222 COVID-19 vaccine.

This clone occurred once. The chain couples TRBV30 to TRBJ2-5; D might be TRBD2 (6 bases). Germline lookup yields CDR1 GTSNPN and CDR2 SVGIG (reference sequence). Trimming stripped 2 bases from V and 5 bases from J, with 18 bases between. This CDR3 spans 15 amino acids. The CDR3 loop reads CAWSYTTRVSETQYF. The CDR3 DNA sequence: TGTGCCTGGAGTTATACGACTAGGGTCTCGGAGACCCAGTACTTC.

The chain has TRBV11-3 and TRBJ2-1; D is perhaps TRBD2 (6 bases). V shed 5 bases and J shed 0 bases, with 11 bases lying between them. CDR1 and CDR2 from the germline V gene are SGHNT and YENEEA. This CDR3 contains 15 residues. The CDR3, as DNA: TGTGCCAGCAGCCCGGAGGGGAGCTCCTACAATGAGCAGTTCTTC. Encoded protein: CASSPEGSSYNEQFF.